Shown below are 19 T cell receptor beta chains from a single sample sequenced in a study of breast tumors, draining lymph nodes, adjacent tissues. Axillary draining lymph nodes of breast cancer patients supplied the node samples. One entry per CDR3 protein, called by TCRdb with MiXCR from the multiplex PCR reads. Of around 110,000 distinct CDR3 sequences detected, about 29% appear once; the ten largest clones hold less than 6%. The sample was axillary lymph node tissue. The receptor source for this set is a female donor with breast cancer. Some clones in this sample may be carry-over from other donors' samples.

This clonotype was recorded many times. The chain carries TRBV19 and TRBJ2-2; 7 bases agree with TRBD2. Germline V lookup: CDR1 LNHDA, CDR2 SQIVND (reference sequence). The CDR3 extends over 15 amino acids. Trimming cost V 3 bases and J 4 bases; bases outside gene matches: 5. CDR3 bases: TGTGCCAGTAGTATCCTCCCGGGGGGCACCGGGGAGCTGTTTTTT. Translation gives CASSILPGGTGELFF.

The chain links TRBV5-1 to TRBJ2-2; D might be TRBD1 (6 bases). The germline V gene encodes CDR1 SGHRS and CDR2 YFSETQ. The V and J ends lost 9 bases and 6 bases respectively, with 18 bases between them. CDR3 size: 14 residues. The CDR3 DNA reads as TGCGCCAACAGGGACCTTCCAAACGCCGGGGAGCTGTTTTTT. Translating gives CANRDLPNAGELFF.

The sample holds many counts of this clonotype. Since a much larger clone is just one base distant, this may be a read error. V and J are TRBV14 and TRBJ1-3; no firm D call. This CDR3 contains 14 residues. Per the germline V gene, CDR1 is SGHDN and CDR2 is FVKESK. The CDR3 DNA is TGTGCCAGCAGCCAACAAGCTACTGGAAGCACCATATATTTT. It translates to CASSQQATGSTIYF.

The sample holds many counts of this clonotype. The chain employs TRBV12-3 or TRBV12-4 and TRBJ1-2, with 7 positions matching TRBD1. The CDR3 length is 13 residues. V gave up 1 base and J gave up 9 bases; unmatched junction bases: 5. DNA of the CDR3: TGTGCCAGCAGTTTAGAACAGGGGAAGAGCTACACCTTC. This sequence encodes CASSLEQGKSYTF.

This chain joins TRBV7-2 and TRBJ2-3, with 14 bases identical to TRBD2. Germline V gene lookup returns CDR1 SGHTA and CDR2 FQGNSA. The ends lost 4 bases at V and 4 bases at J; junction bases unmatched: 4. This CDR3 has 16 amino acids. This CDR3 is CASSSGTSGSPDTQYF. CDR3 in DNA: TGTGCCAGCAGCTCGGGGACTAGCGGGAGCCCAGATACGCAGTATTTT.

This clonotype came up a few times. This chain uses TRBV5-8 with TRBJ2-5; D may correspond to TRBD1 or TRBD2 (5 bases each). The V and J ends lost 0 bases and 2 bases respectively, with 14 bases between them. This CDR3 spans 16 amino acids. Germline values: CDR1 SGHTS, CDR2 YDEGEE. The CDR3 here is CASSLGQRVKQETQYF. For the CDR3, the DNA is TGTGCCAGCAGCTTGGGACAGAGGGTGAAGCAAGAGACCCAGTACTTC.

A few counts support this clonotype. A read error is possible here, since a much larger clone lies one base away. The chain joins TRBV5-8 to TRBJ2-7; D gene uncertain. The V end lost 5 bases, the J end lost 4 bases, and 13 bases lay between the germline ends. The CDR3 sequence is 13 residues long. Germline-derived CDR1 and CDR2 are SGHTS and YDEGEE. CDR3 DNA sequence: TGTGCCAGCAGTTGGGCTACAGCGTACGAGCAGTACTTC. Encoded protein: CASSWATAYEQYF. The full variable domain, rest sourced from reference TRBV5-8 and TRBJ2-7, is EAGVTQSPTHLIKTRGQQATLRCSPISGHTSVYWYQQALGLGLQFLLWYDEGEERNRGNFPPRFSGRQFPNYSSELNVNALELEDSALYLCASSWATAYEQYFGPGTRLTVT.

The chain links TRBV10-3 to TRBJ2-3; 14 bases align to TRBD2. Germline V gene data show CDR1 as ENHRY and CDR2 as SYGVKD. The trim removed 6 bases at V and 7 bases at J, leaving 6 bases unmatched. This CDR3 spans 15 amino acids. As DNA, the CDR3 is TGTGCCATCAGGACTAGCGGGAGGGGGCAGAATACGCAGTATTTT. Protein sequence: CAIRTSGRGQNTQYF.

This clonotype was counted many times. CDR3 sequence (DNA): TGCGCCAGCAGCTTGGCCTATCAAGAGACCCAGTACTTC. This translates into CASSLAYQETQYF. The chain couples TRBV5-1 to TRBJ2-5, with D uncertain. The germline V gene encodes CDR1 SGHRS and CDR2 YFSETQ. Trimming stripped 0 bases from V and 2 bases from J, with 5 bases between. The CDR3 runs 13 residues.

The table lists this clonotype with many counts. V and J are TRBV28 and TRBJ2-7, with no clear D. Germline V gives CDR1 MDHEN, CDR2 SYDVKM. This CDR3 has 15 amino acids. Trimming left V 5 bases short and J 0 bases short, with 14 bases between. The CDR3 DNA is TGTGCCAGCAGTCCCCATCGGGTTAGCTCCTACGAGCAGTACTTC. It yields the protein CASSPHRVSSYEQYF.

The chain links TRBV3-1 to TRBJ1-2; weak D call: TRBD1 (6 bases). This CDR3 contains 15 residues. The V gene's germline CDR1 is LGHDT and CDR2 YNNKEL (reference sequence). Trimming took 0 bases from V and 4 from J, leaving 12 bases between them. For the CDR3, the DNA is TGTGCCAGCAGCCAAGATTGCGACAGGCCCTATGGCTACACCTTC. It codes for CASSQDCDRPYGYTF.

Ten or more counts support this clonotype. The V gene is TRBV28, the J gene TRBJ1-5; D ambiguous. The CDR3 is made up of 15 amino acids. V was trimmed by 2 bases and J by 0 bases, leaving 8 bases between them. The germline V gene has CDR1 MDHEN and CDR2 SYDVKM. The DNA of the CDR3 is TGTGCCAGCAGTTTAGGATTCTATAGCAATCAGCCCCAGCATTTT. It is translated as CASSLGFYSNQPQHF.

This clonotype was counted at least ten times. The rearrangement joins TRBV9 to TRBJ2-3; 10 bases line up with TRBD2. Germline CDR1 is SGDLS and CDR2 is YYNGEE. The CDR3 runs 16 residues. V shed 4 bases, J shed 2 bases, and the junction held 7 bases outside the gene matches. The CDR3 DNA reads TGTGCCAGCAGCTACAGCGGGAGGGCCCTCACAGATACGCAGTATTTT. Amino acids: CASSYSGRALTDTQYF.

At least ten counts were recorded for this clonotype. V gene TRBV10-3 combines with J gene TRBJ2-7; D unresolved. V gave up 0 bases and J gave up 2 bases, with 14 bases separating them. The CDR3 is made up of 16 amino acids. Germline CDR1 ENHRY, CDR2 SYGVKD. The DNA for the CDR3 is TGTGCCATCAGTGAGTCGATCCCGAGACCACCCTACGAGCAGTACTTC. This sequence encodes CAISESIPRPPYEQYF.

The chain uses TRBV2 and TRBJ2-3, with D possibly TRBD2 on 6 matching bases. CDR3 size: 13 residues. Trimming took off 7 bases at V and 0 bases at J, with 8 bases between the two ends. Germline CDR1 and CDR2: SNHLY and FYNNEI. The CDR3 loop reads CASNGGSTDTQYF. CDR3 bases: TGTGCCAGCAACGGGGGTAGCACAGATACGCAGTATTTT.

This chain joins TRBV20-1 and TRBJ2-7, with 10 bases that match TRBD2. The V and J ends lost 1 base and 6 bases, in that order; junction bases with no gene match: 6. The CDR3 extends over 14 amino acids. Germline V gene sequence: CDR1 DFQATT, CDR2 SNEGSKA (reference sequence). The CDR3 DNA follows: TGCAGTGCTAGAGTGCCTAGCGGGAGCTCCGAGCAGTACTTC. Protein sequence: CSARVPSGSSEQYF.

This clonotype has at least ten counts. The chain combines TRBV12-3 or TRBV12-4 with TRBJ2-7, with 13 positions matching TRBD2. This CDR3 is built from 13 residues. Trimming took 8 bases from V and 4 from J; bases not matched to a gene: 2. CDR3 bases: TGTGCCAGCGGGACTAGCGGGGTATACGAGCAGTACTTC. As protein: CASGTSGVYEQYF.

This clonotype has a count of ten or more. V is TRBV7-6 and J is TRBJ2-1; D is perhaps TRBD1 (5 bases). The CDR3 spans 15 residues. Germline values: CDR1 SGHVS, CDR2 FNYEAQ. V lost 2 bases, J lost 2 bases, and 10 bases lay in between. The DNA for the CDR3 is TGTGCCAGCAGCTTAAAGGGGCCCACCTACAATGAGCAGTTCTTC. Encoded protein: CASSLKGPTYNEQFF.

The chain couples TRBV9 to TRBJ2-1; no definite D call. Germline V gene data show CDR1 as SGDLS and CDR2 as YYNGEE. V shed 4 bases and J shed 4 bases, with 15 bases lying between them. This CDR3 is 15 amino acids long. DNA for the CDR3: TGTGCCAGCAGCACTCCTGATAGGGATTACAATGAGCAGTTCTTC. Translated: CASSTPDRDYNEQFF. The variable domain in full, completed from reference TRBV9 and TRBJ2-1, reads DSGVTQTPKHLITATGQRVTLRCSPRSGDLSVYWYQQSLDQGLQFLIQYYNGEERAKGNILERFSAQQFPDLHSELNLSSLELGDSALYFCASSTPDRDYNEQFFGPGTRLTVL.